This T cell receptor (beta chain) was retrieved from a study of T cell responses to AZD1222 COVID-19 vaccine (dated by TCRdb to the early 2020s). Concerning the study at large: TCR sequencing was performed for 230 to 250 trial participants, of whom around 210 were given two doses of AZD1222 and around 25 were given two doses of MenACWY control vaccine. Trial participants were enrolled by age into 18-55, 56-69 and 70-plus year subgroups, with roughly 160, 29 and 62 TCR-sequenced participants respectively. The study at large found these results: Conclusions about previously exposed vaccinees are limited, since just five to seven AZD1222 recipients were seropositive for SARS-CoV-2 at baseline. Spike-specific TCR breadth and depth rose significantly after two AZD1222 doses compared with day 0 and with MenACWY recipients. Most participants were white British and females outnumbered males, and the authors suggested that clonal diversity may have been underestimated. In the small 56-69-year group, the increase in depth fell short of significance, most likely because of low power. Epitopes outside the regions mutated in the B.1.351 and B.1.1.7 variants were reportedly recognized by nearly half of the unique spike-specific TCRs. The whole spike protein was spanned by vaccine-associated CD4 TCRs, and dominant responses were seen in regions 160-218 and 743-854. Because no day 14 peak-response samples were available, repertoires were characterized only after the peak T cell response.

The CDR3 regions of human TCRbeta chains were analyzed by immunosequencing. The source study handled its data this way. Repertoire TCRs were checked for matches against a reference library of SARS-CoV-2-specific TCRs that had been generated using the MIRA antigen-specificity platform. Breadth meant the fraction of unique TCRs that were SARS-CoV-2-associated, whereas depth meant the fraction of total T cells that were SARS-CoV-2-associated. Using the MIRA data, every spike-specific TCR was mapped to the spike region that the TCR reacted to and assigned to either a CD4 or a CD8 class. Log10-transformed breadth and depth values were compared by one-way ANOVA with Sidak's multiple comparisons tests. The table was pulled from immuneACCESS by TCRdb, which kept in-frame rearrangements only. Such tables lose some clones; where checked, under half of the loss comes from unresolved V genes, and the rest has no known cause. V and J calls and clone size follow that table, whereas D and trimming were derived from the DNA. A total of 190,000 or so clones appear in this sample, just over 90% of them only once. The ten largest account for about 3.5% of the sample.

The sample's time point label is to be understood as: about 28 days (+/-7) after the second vaccine dose. AZD1222 recipients whose second dose came at about 4 weeks and those whose second dose came at about 12 weeks were combined into one group, since spike-specific TCR depth and breadth did not differ between the two schedules. Vaccinee samples were obtained from the UK trials COV001 and COV002, which included a single-blind randomized controlled phase 2/3 trial of AZD1222 (ChAdOx1 nCoV-19) in healthy adults. Trial participant PBMC samples were collected at day 0 and day 28 after the second dose for TCRbeta chain sequencing. Sequences SGHRS (CDR1) and YFSETQ (CDR2) are obtained from the germline V gene. V ends up 0 bases short and J 4 bases short, with an unmatched junction base count of 1. From cysteine to phenylalanine, the CDR3 is 14 amino acids long. Left in the record is the CDR3 DNA by itself, 42 bases read in frame from the first base.

Worth noting for this clone: The target of this receptor is not known. No base quality values were provided; no much bigger clone lies one nucleotide off.

The TCR originated in an adult who received the AZD1222 COVID-19 vaccine. The specimen comprised peripheral blood, sampled 28 days after the second AZD1222 dose. This chain is built from TRBV5-1 and TRBJ2-3, and 8 junction bases match TRBD2. The CDR3 protein is CASSLAGGADTQYF. The DNA sequence is as follows: TGCGCCAGCAGCTTGGCCGGGGGGGCAGATACGCAGTATTTT. Beyond the CDR3, the reference TRBV5-1 and TRBJ2-3 genes provide the residues; the full variable domain reads: KAGVTQTPRYLIKTRGQQVTLSCSPISGHRSVSWYQQTPGQGLQFLFEYFSETQRNKGNFPGRFSGRQFSNSRSEMNVSTLELGDSALYLCASSLAGGADTQYFGPGTRLTVL.